This TCR beta chain was profiled in a study of blood T cells in healthy people across ages. This clonotype was seen a handful of times. As yet, its antigen is unknown. Study-wide results and limits: Estimates of diversity drawn from one million T cells were considered underestimates. As age increased, TCR beta diversity per million T cells fell in a roughly linear fashion.

For the second PCR, which ran for about 6 to 11 cycles, a sample-barcoded 5' primer and a J-beta primer mix were used. One entry per CDR3 protein, called by TCRdb with MiXCR from the 5' RACE reads. This sample has approximately 1.5 million distinct CDR3 sequences, with 40% to 45% found just once. This CDR3 spans 14 amino acids. Germline CDR1 and CDR2: SGDLS and YYNGEE. Trimming removed 4 bases from V and 9 bases from J; junction bases left unmatched: 9. Input material: blood. The sequence came from a young woman in good health. The gene calls are TRBV9 and TRBJ2-1; the match to TRBD2 covers 8 bases. This CDR3 is CASSPRLAMGEQFF. CDR3 DNA: TGTGCCAGCAGCCCCCGACTAGCGATGGGTGAGCAGTTCTTC.